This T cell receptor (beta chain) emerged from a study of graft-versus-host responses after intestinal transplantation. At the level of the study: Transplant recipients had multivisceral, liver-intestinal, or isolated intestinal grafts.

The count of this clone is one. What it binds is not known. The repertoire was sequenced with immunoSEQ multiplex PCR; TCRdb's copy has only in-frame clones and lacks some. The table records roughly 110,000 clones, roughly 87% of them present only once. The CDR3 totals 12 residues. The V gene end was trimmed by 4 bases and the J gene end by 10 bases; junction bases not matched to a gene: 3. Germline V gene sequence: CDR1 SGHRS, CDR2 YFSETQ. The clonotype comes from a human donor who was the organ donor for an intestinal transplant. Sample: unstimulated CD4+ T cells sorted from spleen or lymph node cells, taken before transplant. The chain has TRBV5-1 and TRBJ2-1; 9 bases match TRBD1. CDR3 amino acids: CASSATGGEQFF. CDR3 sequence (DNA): TGCGCCAGCAGCGCCACAGGGGGCGAGCAGTTCTTC.